A single sample is the source of the 30 T cell receptor beta chains below, sequenced in a study of CD8 T cells in Susac syndrome. The authors reverse transcribed about 0.45 to 1 ug RNA with random hexamers. TCRdb itself ran the immunoSEQ multiplex PCR reads through MiXCR, one entry per CDR3 protein. The sample comprises about 69,000 distinct CDR3 sequences, over 90% of which are singletons, and about 0.26% rests with the top ten. Sequencing was performed on CD8+ T cells from PBMCs. The receptor source for this set is a human donor in good health.

This chain uses TRBV4-1 with TRBJ1-5; perhaps TRBD1 as D (6 bases). Germline values: CDR1 MGHRA, CDR2 YSYEKL. The CDR3 runs 16 residues. V shed 2 bases and J shed 6 bases, with 17 bases lying between them. In DNA, the CDR3 is TGCGCCAGCAGCCAACGGGAGGGGGGCCCCGGTCAGCCCCAGCATTTT. Translating gives CASSQREGGPGQPQHF.

The V call is TRBV27, the J call TRBJ1-5; D is ambiguous. The CDR3 sequence is 14 residues long. Deletions cut 3 bases from V and 9 bases from J, with 15 bases between. Germline V CDR1 and CDR2: MNHEY, SMNVEV (reference sequence). The CDR3 spells CASSLAAARWPQHF. The DNA of the CDR3 is TGTGCCAGCAGTTTGGCGGCAGCCCGATGGCCCCAGCATTTT.

The rearrangement joins TRBV7-6 to TRBJ2-7; 10 nucleotides match TRBD2. The length of the CDR3 is 17 residues. The germline V gene encodes CDR1 SGHVS and CDR2 FNYEAQ. The V gene end was trimmed by 6 bases and the J gene end by 2 bases; junction bases not matched to a gene: 13. CDR3 loop: CASSQLESSGGTYEQYF. The CDR3 nucleotides are TGTGCCAGCAGTCAACTGGAGTCTAGCGGGGGTACCTACGAGCAGTACTTC.

A single count supports this clonotype. The gene calls are TRBV30 and TRBJ2-1, with D perhaps TRBD2 (7 bases). From germline, CDR1 is GTSNPN and CDR2 SVGIG (reference sequence). CDR3 length: 13 amino acids. Trimming took off 3 bases at V and 10 bases at J, with 16 bases between the two ends. CDR3: CAWRERGAGEQFF. Here the CDR3 DNA reads TGTGCCTGGAGGGAACGGGGGGCTGGGGAGCAGTTCTTC.

The CDR3 coding sequence is TGTGCCAGCAGCGAGGGTCTGACCAACGTCCTGACTTTC. It specifies CASSEGLTNVLTF. The J gene is TRBJ2-6, the V gene TRBV9; D uncertain. The CDR3 consists of 13 residues. V lost 3 bases to trimming and J lost 8 bases, with 9 bases between them. CDR1 and CDR2 (germline): SGDLS, YYNGEE.

This clonotype was seen just once. V gene TRBV7-9 combines with J gene TRBJ1-3; no clear D. V lost 3 bases, J lost 2 bases, and 5 bases lay in between. CDR1 SEHNR and CDR2 FQNEAQ come from the germline V gene (reference sequence). CDR3 size: 13 residues. CDR3 nucleotide sequence: TGTGCCAGCAGCTTTCTGGCTGGAAACACCATATATTTT. Translation gives CASSFLAGNTIYF.

The chain carries TRBV28 and TRBJ2-2, with TRBD2 as a possible D gene (6 bases). The CDR3 runs to 16 residues. V lost 5 bases and J 3 bases, leaving 16 bases between the germline ends. Germline V lookup: CDR1 MDHEN, CDR2 SYDVKM. The CDR3 DNA reads TGTGCCAGCAGTACTGACCGGGACTCCGACACCGGGGAGCTGTTTTTT. It yields the protein CASSTDRDSDTGELFF.

The V and J genes are TRBV13 and TRBJ2-3; D might be TRBD2 (7 bases). This CDR3 is built from 15 residues. Germline lookup yields CDR1 PRHDT and CDR2 FYEKMQ (reference sequence). Trimming stripped 10 bases from V and 0 bases from J, with 17 bases between. The chain's CDR3 is CATSSRGGSTDTQYF. Written as DNA, the CDR3 is TGTGCCACCTCCTCGAGGGGGGGAAGCACAGATACGCAGTATTTT.

The rearrangement joins TRBV4-3 to TRBJ1-1, with no clear D. V was pared by 0 bases and J by 4 bases, with 12 bases between. The CDR3 is 15 amino acids. Germline CDR1 reads LGHNA; CDR2 reads YSLEER. The CDR3 nucleotides are TGCGCCAGCAGCCAAGATTCGGTGACCGGCACTGAAGCTTTCTTT. Its translation: CASSQDSVTGTEAFF.

This sequence joins TRBV6-2 or TRBV6-3 and TRBJ2-1, with 10 nucleotides matching TRBD2. V dropped 0 bases and J dropped 3; count of bases not matched to a gene: 2. This CDR3 region has 16 residues. CDR1 is MNHEY and CDR2 is SVGEGT in the germline V gene. The CDR3 region has the DNA TGTGCCAGCAGTTACTCGAGGACTAGCGGCTACAATGAGCAGTTCTTC. Residues: CASSYSRTSGYNEQFF.

The rearrangement joins TRBV7-9 to TRBJ2-3; D possibly matches TRBD1 or TRBD2 (7 bases each). Germline V gene data show CDR1 as SEHNR and CDR2 as FQNEAQ (reference sequence). There are 15 residues in the CDR3. Trimming removed 5 bases at V and 2 bases at J, with 14 bases between. The CDR3 reads CASSPRGGDTDTQYF. In nucleotides, the CDR3 is TGTGCCAGCAGCCCCAGGGGGGGGGACACAGATACGCAGTATTTT.

V usage is TRBV7-6 and J usage is TRBJ1-1; no clear D. Deletions cut 6 bases from V and 7 bases from J, with 15 bases between. The CDR3 is made up of 13 amino acids. The germline gives CDR1 SGHVS, CDR2 FNYEAQ. This chain's CDR3 is CASSSDLGGEAFF. CDR3 DNA sequence: TGTGCCAGCAGTTCTGACCTAGGTGGTGAAGCTTTCTTT.

The chain combines TRBV6-2 or TRBV6-3 with TRBJ1-1, with D possibly being TRBD1 (5 bases). Trimming took off 2 bases at V and 3 bases at J, with 13 bases between the two ends. Germline V lookup: CDR1 MNHEY, CDR2 SVGEGT. The length of the CDR3 is 15 residues. The CDR3 reads CASSYPPGQHTEAFF. The DNA of the CDR3 is TGTGCCAGCAGTTACCCTCCGGGGCAGCACACTGAAGCTTTCTTT.

The chain is built from TRBV15 and TRBJ1-3; 11 bases align to TRBD1. V trimming: 8 bases; J trimming: 3 bases; junction bases outside the gene matches: 6. Germline CDR1 and CDR2: LNHNV and YYDKDF (reference sequence). The CDR3 loop spans 15 amino acids. CDR3 amino acids: CATQLDRGHGNTIYF. CDR3 nucleotides: TGTGCCACCCAACTGGACAGGGGGCATGGAAACACCATATATTTT.

CDR3 nucleotides: TGTGCCAGTACCCCTAGCGGGGCTTACAATGAGCAGTTCTTC. Its translation is CASTPSGAYNEQFF. The rearrangement links TRBV19 to TRBJ2-1; 9 bases are shared with TRBD2. The CDR3 is 14 amino acids. Unmatched junction bases numbered 5, after V lost 7 bases and J lost 4 bases. Looked up from germline, CDR1 is LNHDA and CDR2 is SQIVND (reference sequence). The complete variable domain, with remaining parts taken from reference TRBV19 and TRBJ2-1, reads DGGITQSPKYLFRKEGQNVTLSCEQNLNHDAMYWYRQDPGQGLRLIYYSQIVNDFQKGDIAEGYSVSREKKESFPLTVTSAQKNPTAFYLCASTPSGAYNEQFFGPGTRLTVL.

This clonotype appeared a single time. This chain uses TRBV24-1 with TRBJ1-2; no clear D. With 1 base removed from V and 6 bases from J, the gap between germline ends came to 11 bases. CDR1 is KGHDR and CDR2 is SFDVKD in the germline V gene. CDR3 length: 14 amino acids. The CDR3 coding sequence is TGTGCCACCAGTGATTTATCCAAGGACCATGGCTACACCTTC. This gives the protein CATSDLSKDHGYTF.

To note about this clonotype: Compared with germline, one end of the junction differs, possibly owing to a read error. The chain uses TRBV7-7 and TRBJ1-1, with no clear D. This CDR3 has 13 residues. Germline CDR1 SSHAT, CDR2 FNYEAQ (reference sequence). CDR3 sequence: CASSLTLATEAFF. In DNA, the CDR3 is TGTGCTAGCAGCTTGACATTGGCCACTGAAGCTTTCTTT.

CDR3 residues: CASSQDKPGGETQYF. Here the CDR3 DNA reads TGCGCCAGCAGCCAAGATAAACCCGGGGGAGAGACCCAGTACTTC. The J gene is TRBJ2-5, the V gene TRBV4-1; the D gene is possibly TRBD2 (6 bases). V shed 0 bases and J shed 4 bases, with 12 bases lying between them. Germline V gene sequence: CDR1 MGHRA, CDR2 YSYEKL. This CDR3 has 15 residues.

In its sample, this clonotype was seen once. This chain uses TRBV27 with TRBJ2-7; unclear D gene. Germline CDR1 MNHEY, CDR2 SMNVEV (reference sequence). The CDR3 runs to 14 residues. The germline V and J ends were trimmed by 7 bases and 0 bases, with 13 bases remaining between them. In nucleotides, the CDR3 is TGTGCCAGCATCCCGACTTTGAGCTCCTACGAGCAGTACTTC. Its translation: CASIPTLSSYEQYF.

V and J are TRBV28 and TRBJ2-1, with 10 positions matching TRBD1. Germline CDR1 MDHEN, CDR2 SYDVKM. The CDR3 consists of 15 residues. The trim removed 6 bases at V and 9 bases at J, leaving 11 bases unmatched. The CDR3 loop reads CASRPGQGGQAEQFF. The CDR3 nucleotides read TGTGCCAGCAGACCTGGACAGGGGGGTCAGGCTGAGCAGTTCTTC.

The chain links TRBV29-1 to TRBJ2-2; TRBD1 aligns across 8 bases. Germline V gives CDR1 SQVTM, CDR2 ANQGSEA. The CDR3 has 13 residues. The CDR3 loop is CSCFQGAGGELFF. The CDR3 DNA sequence: TGCAGTTGTTTTCAGGGGGCCGGCGGGGAGCTGTTTTTT.

This chain connects TRBV27 to TRBJ1-1; TRBD1 matches at 8 bases. Trimming cost V 6 bases and J 4 bases; bases outside gene matches: 7. The CDR3 covers 14 residues. Germline values: CDR1 MNHEY, CDR2 SMNVEV (reference sequence). CDR3 loop: CASSLDRVGTEAFF. For the CDR3, the DNA is TGTGCCAGCAGCCTGGACAGGGTTGGCACTGAAGCTTTCTTT.

The V and J genes are TRBV6-2 or TRBV6-3 and TRBJ1-1, with unresolved D. The CDR3 length is 12 residues. The V gene's germline CDR1 is MNHEY and CDR2 SVGEGT. V dropped 2 bases and J dropped 3 bases, with 4 bases sitting between them. The CDR3 coding sequence is TGTGCCAGCAGTTACGGGTACACTGAAGCTTTCTTT. This translates into CASSYGYTEAFF.

The chain carries TRBV28 and TRBJ2-7; perhaps TRBD1 as D (5 bases). The V end was cut by 3 bases, the J end by 1 base, with 7 bases between. There are 13 residues in the CDR3. The V gene's germline CDR1 is MDHEN and CDR2 SYDVKM. The CDR3 region has the DNA TGTGCCAGCAGTTTTGACAGTTCCTACGAGCAGTACGTC. It specifies CASSFDSSYEQYV.

This clonotype was counted a single time. The rearrangement joins TRBV13 to TRBJ2-1; D is ambiguous. The CDR3 has 12 residues. V was shortened by 3 bases and J by 10 bases, with 10 bases between the two germline ends. Germline V CDR1 and CDR2: PRHDT, FYEKMQ (reference sequence). DNA for the CDR3: TGTGCCAGCAGCTTGGCTAAGGTGGAGCAGTTCTTC. Encoded protein: CASSLAKVEQFF. The whole variable domain, remainder taken from reference TRBV13 and TRBJ2-1, is AAGVIQSPRHLIKEKRETATLKCYPIPRHDTVYWYQQGPGQDPQFLISFYEKMQSDKGSIPDRFSAQQFSDYHSELNMSSLELGDSALYFCASSLAKVEQFFGPGTRLTVL.

V and J are TRBV28 and TRBJ2-2; D gene uncertain. Germline V CDR1 and CDR2: MDHEN, SYDVKM. V gave up 3 bases and J gave up 2 bases, with 13 bases separating them. The CDR3 covers 16 residues. CDR3 amino acids: CASSFLALTNTGELFF. Here the CDR3 DNA reads TGTGCCAGCAGTTTCCTGGCCTTAACTAACACCGGGGAGCTGTTTTTT.

The chain couples TRBV29-1 to TRBJ1-1, with D possibly matching TRBD1 (6 bases). From germline, CDR1 is SQVTM and CDR2 ANQGSEA. The ends were cut back, 6 bases at V and 0 bases at J, with 11 bases in the middle. The CDR3 is made up of 13 amino acids. The CDR3 protein is CSVRTAMNTEAFF. The DNA for the CDR3 is TGCAGCGTCCGGACAGCGATGAACACTGAAGCTTTCTTT.

The chain carries TRBV27 and TRBJ2-2; D gene uncertain. V was cut by 3 bases and J by 5 bases, with 4 bases left in between. Germline values: CDR1 MNHEY, CDR2 SMNVEV (reference sequence). The CDR3 contains 12 residues. CDR3 amino acids: CASSFPTGELFF. CDR3 coding DNA: TGTGCCAGCAGTTTCCCGACCGGGGAGCTGTTTTTT.

V gene TRBV29-1 combines with J gene TRBJ1-2; TRBD1 matches 7 bases. The germline gives CDR1 SQVTM, CDR2 ANQGSEA. V shed 6 bases, J shed 3 bases, and the junction held 7 bases outside the gene matches. This CDR3 is built from 13 residues. CDR3 DNA sequence: TGCAGCGTGGTTTCCGGGACAGACTATGGCTACACCTTC. Its protein product is CSVVSGTDYGYTF.

V and J are TRBV28 and TRBJ2-6, with 12 bases identical to TRBD1. Trimming took 5 bases from V and 3 from J; bases not matched to a gene: 8. The CDR3 extends over 18 amino acids. The germline V gene encodes CDR1 MDHEN and CDR2 SYDVKM. CDR3 nucleotide sequence: TGTGCCAGCAGTCCATGGGGACAGGGGGCCTATGGGGCCAACGTCCTGACTTTC. This encodes CASSPWGQGAYGANVLTF.